This entry concerns a single T cell receptor (beta chain). This sample stems from a study of blood T cell repertoires in COVID-19. Methods used by the authors: Amplified reference gene primers provided the basis for estimating nucleated cell counts. This table comes from immunoSEQ multiplex PCR, and its TCRdb copy is limited to in-frame clones, with some not included. V, J and clone size were drawn from that table, and D and trimming were deduced from the DNA. The sample lists some 200,000 clones; 88% were seen once. Germline trimming cut 5 bases from V and 2 bases from J; bases unmatched to any gene: 9. There are 15 residues in the CDR3. Germline assignment: CDR1 SEHNR and CDR2 FQNEAQ (reference sequence).

The chain is built from TRBV7-9 and TRBJ2-7; 7 nucleotides line up with TRBD1. Sample: peripheral blood. The source is an older man with acute or convalescent COVID-19. CDR3 DNA sequence: TGTGCCAGCAGCCAAGGGACAGTTTACCCCTACGAGCAGTACTTC. Its protein product is CASSQGTVYPYEQYF.